This T cell receptor (beta chain) was profiled in a study of blood T cells in healthy people across ages. This clonotype appeared a few times. As yet, its antigen is unknown. The study's findings and limits: Researchers judged that diversity estimates from one million T cells fell short of true values.

The CDR3 length is 14 residues. Per germline, CDR1 DFQATT and CDR2 SNEGSKA (reference sequence). V lost 5 bases to trimming and J lost 3 bases; unmatched junction nucleotides: 5. It was with a sample-barcoded 5' primer and a J-beta primer mix that a second PCR of about 7 to 12 cycles was run. TCRdb fed the 5' RACE reads into MiXCR, producing one record per CDR3 protein. The data show about 670,000 distinct CDR3 sequences, around 43% seen once. The sequenced sample was blood. This TCR derives from an elderly man in good health. This chain joins TRBV20-1 and TRBJ2-1; TRBD2 matches at 9 bases. The chain's CDR3 is CSALGREGYNEQFF. CDR3 DNA sequence: TGCAGTGCTCTCGGGCGGGAGGGCTACAATGAGCAGTTCTTC.